Shown below are 24 T cell receptor beta chains from a single sample sequenced in a study of vaccination effects on CD4 cells after COVID-19. Sequencing was preceded by expansion of antigen-specific CD4+ T cells with viral peptide pools in the ViraFEST assay. Researchers isolated CD4+ T cells once approximately eleven days of culture had elapsed. Nucleocapsid antibodies stayed negative before and after vaccination, showing no earlier SARS-CoV-2 infection. The method was immunoSEQ multiplex PCR; TCRdb's version includes in-frame clones alone and lacks a portion of them. The sample has more than 40,000 clones; just over 75% are singletons. No cognate antigen is known for these TCRs. Specimen: CD4+ T cells from PBMCs cultured with SARS-CoV-2 spike peptides, collected before COVID-19 vaccination. All receptors derive from a human donor who received a COVID-19 vaccine.

There are a few counts of this clone. This sequence joins TRBV5-4 and TRBJ2-7, with D perhaps matching TRBD1 or TRBD2 (6 bases each). Trimming left V 3 bases short and J 2 bases short, with 12 bases between. CDR3 length equals 14 residues. The germline V gene encodes CDR1 SGHNT and CDR2 YYREEE (reference sequence). The CDR3 reads CASSSKGGTYEQYV. The CDR3 DNA reads as TGTGCCAGCAGCTCCAAGGGGGGTACCTACGAGCAGTACGTC.

The genes are TRBV9 and TRBJ2-1; D is unresolved. The CDR3 spans 11 residues. V was pared by 0 bases and J by 8 bases, with 3 bases between. Germline CDR1 is SGDLS and CDR2 is YYNGEE. The CDR3: CASSVADEQFF. CDR3 in DNA: TGTGCCAGCAGCGTAGCAGATGAGCAGTTCTTC. Full variable domain (remainder filled in from reference TRBV9 and TRBJ2-1): DSGVTQTPKHLITATGQRVTLRCSPRSGDLSVYWYQQSLDQGLQFLIQYYNGEERAKGNILERFSAQQFPDLHSELNLSSLELGDSALYFCASSVADEQFFGPGTRLTVL.

This clone has only a few counts. V gene TRBV7-3 combines with J gene TRBJ2-1; the match to TRBD2 covers 8 bases. After removal of 5 bases from V and 3 bases from J, the junction contained 6 bases not matched to a gene. Per the germline V gene, CDR1 is SGHTA and CDR2 is FQGTGA. CDR3 length: 15 residues. CDR3 amino acids: CASSIPGGVYNEQFF. CDR3 DNA sequence: TGTGCCAGCAGCATCCCGGGAGGGGTCTACAATGAGCAGTTCTTC. Full variable domain (outside the CDR3, taken from reference TRBV7-3 and TRBJ2-1): GAGVSQTPSNKVTEKGKYVELRCDPISGHTALYWYRQSLGQGPEFLIYFQGTGAADDSGLPNDRFFAVRPEGSVSTLKIQRTERGDSAVYLCASSIPGGVYNEQFFGPGTRLTVL.

The chain combines TRBV5-1 with TRBJ2-2; no firm D call. The V gene's germline CDR1 is SGHRS and CDR2 YFSETQ. Trimming took 1 base from V and 1 from J, leaving 8 bases between them. This CDR3 comprises 15 residues. The CDR3: CASSLRTVNTGELFF. CDR3 bases: TGCGCCAGCAGCTTGAGGACGGTGAACACCGGGGAGCTGTTTTTT.

V usage is TRBV9 and J usage is TRBJ1-3, with a tentative D call TRBD1 (5 bases). There are 15 residues in the CDR3. Germline V gene sequence: CDR1 SGDLS, CDR2 YYNGEE. V was clipped by 5 bases and J by 0 bases, with 12 bases between them. The chain's CDR3 is CASSPGGVSGNTIYF. The CDR3 DNA reads as TGTGCCAGCAGTCCGGGGGGTGTCTCTGGAAACACCATATATTTT.

As DNA, the CDR3 is TGCAGTGCTAGAGACAGGGATGGCTACACCTTC. As protein: CSARDRDGYTF. The V call is TRBV20-1, the J call TRBJ1-2; D might be TRBD1 (5 bases). Germline CDR1 and CDR2: DFQATT and SNEGSKA (reference sequence). The CDR3 length is 11 residues. V gave up 0 bases and J gave up 6 bases, with 5 bases separating them.

About this clone itself: One end of the junction is discordant with germline, which a read error may explain. The gene calls are TRBV15 and TRBJ2-2; TRBD1 aligns across 9 bases. Germline V gene lookup returns CDR1 LNHNV and CDR2 YYDKDF (reference sequence). This CDR3 comprises 18 residues. CDR3 region: CATGRPFGGTGSTGELFF. The CDR3 region has the DNA TGTGCCACCGGCAGACCCTTTGGCGGGACAGGGTCCACCGGGGAGCTGTTTTTT. The full variable domain, rest sourced from reference TRBV15 and TRBJ2-2, is DAMVIQNPRYQVTQFGKPVTLSCSQTLNHNVMYWYQQKSSQAPKLLFHYYDKDFNNEADTPDNFQSRRPNTSFCFLDIRSPGLGDTAMYLCATGRPFGGTGSTGELFFGEGSRLTVL.

The chain uses TRBV6-2 or TRBV6-3 and TRBJ1-2, with D perhaps matching TRBD1 (5 bases). Per the germline V gene, CDR1 is MNHEY and CDR2 is SVGEGT. V shed 1 base and J shed 3 bases, with 9 bases lying between them. CDR3 length: 14 amino acids. The CDR3 loop reads CASSYLGAHYGYTF. The CDR3 DNA reads as TGTGCCAGCAGTTACTTAGGGGCTCACTATGGCTACACCTTC.

This clone has just one count. The V call is TRBV7-2, the J call TRBJ1-5; a possible D gene is TRBD1 (6 bases). Germline V gene lookup returns CDR1 SGHTA and CDR2 FQGNSA. This CDR3 is 16 amino acids long. The V gene lost 5 bases and the J gene lost 3 bases, with 17 bases spanning the gap. The CDR3 is CASSQGHVVNNQPQHF. The DNA of the CDR3 is TGTGCCAGCAGCCAGGGACACGTAGTAAACAATCAGCCCCAGCATTTT.

CDR3 in amino acids: CASSQDPNVYSNQPQHF. The CDR3 DNA is TGCGCCAGCAGCCAAGATCCAAACGTCTATAGCAATCAGCCCCAGCATTTT. V and J are TRBV4-3 and TRBJ1-5; no clear D gene. V lost 0 bases to trimming and J lost 0 bases, with 12 bases between them. Germline V gene lookup returns CDR1 LGHNA and CDR2 YSLEER. The CDR3 loop spans 17 amino acids.

This rearrangement joins TRBV7-2 to TRBJ2-1, with 9 bases aligning to TRBD2. This CDR3 has 17 residues. V lost 7 bases, J lost 0 bases, and 10 bases stayed unmatched. Germline V CDR1 and CDR2: SGHTA, FQGNSA. The CDR3 reads CASTSRAGGLSYNEQFF. For the CDR3, the DNA is TGTGCCAGCACCTCGAGGGCGGGGGGGCTCTCCTACAATGAGCAGTTCTTC.

This chain links TRBV12-3 or TRBV12-4 with TRBJ1-4, with TRBD1 matching 7 bases. The CDR3 runs 12 residues. V gave up 7 bases and J gave up 6 bases; unmatched junction bases: 2. The CDR3 loop reads CASKTGYEKLFF. The CDR3 DNA sequence: TGTGCCAGCAAGACAGGGTATGAAAAACTGTTTTTT.

A few counts support this clone. V usage is TRBV5-5 and J usage is TRBJ2-7; D uncertain. The CDR3 is made up of 14 amino acids. With 6 bases removed from V and 0 bases from J, the gap between germline ends came to 13 bases. CDR1 and CDR2 from the germline V gene are SGHKS and YYEKEE (reference sequence). CDR3 sequence: CASTISPSSYEQYV. The CDR3 DNA reads TGTGCCAGCACCATTTCCCCCAGCTCCTACGAGCAGTACGTC.

The chain has TRBV24-1 and TRBJ1-2; 9 bases match TRBD1. CDR1 is KGHDR, CDR2 SFDVKD, per germline. The CDR3 length is 14 residues. Losses at the gene ends were 4 bases for V and 8 bases for J; bases not matched to a gene: 7. CDR3 loop: CATSDRDRERGYTF. CDR3 DNA sequence: TGTGCCACCAGTGACAGGGACAGGGAGAGAGGCTACACCTTC.

This sequence joins TRBV7-2 and TRBJ1-1; D not resolved. The CDR3 sequence is 14 residues long. CDR1 and CDR2 from the germline V gene are SGHTA and FQGNSA. V was trimmed by 2 bases and J by 0 bases, leaving 7 bases between them. The DNA for the CDR3 is TGTGCCAGCAGCTTAAACGCTATGAACACTGAAGCTTTCTTT. It specifies CASSLNAMNTEAFF.

This chain uses TRBV6-1 with TRBJ1-3; D call uncertain. The V gene's germline CDR1 is MNHNS and CDR2 SASEGT. Trimming stripped 1 base from V and 4 bases from J, with 8 bases between. There are 14 residues in the CDR3. Here the CDR3 DNA reads TGTGCCAGCAGTGAAGGGCCGGGGGGAAACACCATATATTTT. Protein sequence: CASSEGPGGNTIYF.

The DNA of the CDR3 is TGTGCCACCAGCAGAGACCGAGGACAGGGAAGGGGCAATGAGCAGTTCTTC. It is translated as CATSRDRGQGRGNEQFF. V gene TRBV15 combines with J gene TRBJ2-1; 8 positions agree with TRBD1. This CDR3 comprises 17 residues. V was pared by 0 bases and J by 6 bases, with 10 bases of the junction left unmatched. CDR1 is LNHNV and CDR2 is YYDKDF in the germline V gene (reference sequence). The variable domain in full, with the rest retrieved from reference TRBV15 and TRBJ2-1, is DAMVIQNPRYQVTQFGKPVTLSCSQTLNHNVMYWYQQKSSQAPKLLFHYYDKDFNNEADTPDNFQSRRPNTSFCFLDIRSPGLGDTAMYLCATSRDRGQGRGNEQFFGPGTRLTVL.

In nucleotides, the CDR3 is TGCGCCACCCGGGGGGCTGGGTCCTACGAGCAGTACGTC. It codes for CATRGAGSYEQYV. V usage is TRBV10-2 and J usage is TRBJ2-7, with D possibly being TRBD2 (7 bases). With 10 bases removed from V and 1 base from J, the gap between germline ends came to 14 bases. The germline V gene has CDR1 WSHSY and CDR2 SAAADI. This CDR3 is built from 13 residues.

The chain joins TRBV10-2 to TRBJ1-1; no firm D call. Germline values: CDR1 WSHSY, CDR2 SAAADI. V shed 6 bases and J shed 1 base, with 15 bases lying between them. This CDR3 region has 15 residues. CDR3 DNA sequence: TGCGCCAGCAGCCGGCTAGCTGTCGGGAACACTGAAGCTTTCTTT. Encoded protein: CASSRLAVGNTEAFF.

The chain has TRBV24-1 and TRBJ2-3; TRBD2 is a possible D gene (7 bases). Germline CDR1 KGHDR, CDR2 SFDVKD. Trimming pared 1 base from V and 6 bases from J, leaving 10 bases between. CDR3 length: 14 residues. The CDR3 here is CATSDFEGGDTQYF. The CDR3 nucleotides read TGTGCCACCAGTGATTTCGAGGGGGGGGATACGCAGTATTTT.

The genes are TRBV2 and TRBJ2-3, with D tentatively TRBD2 (5 bases). V gave up 11 bases and J gave up 1 base, with 13 bases separating them. The CDR3 sequence is 13 residues long. Germline values: CDR1 SNHLY, CDR2 FYNNEI. CDR3 sequence (DNA): TGTGCCTCCCTTCGGGATGGCACAGATACGCAGTATTTT. Its protein is CASLRDGTDTQYF. The variable domain in full, completed from reference TRBV2 and TRBJ2-3, reads EPEVTQTPSHQVTQMGQEVILRCVPISNHLYFYWYRQILGQKVEFLVSFYNNEISEKSEIFDDQFSVERPDGSNFTLKIRSTKLEDSAMYFCASLRDGTDTQYFGPGTRLTVL.

This chain uses TRBV21-1 with TRBJ1-2; TRBD1 is taken as the D call from the table, unchecked against the DNA. TRBV21-1 is given as a pseudogene. The CDR3 has 17 amino acids. This CDR3 reads CASSKSNRRGLDYGYTF. As DNA, the CDR3 is TGTGCCAGCAGCAAAAGCAATCGCAGGGGGCTCGACTATGGCTACACCTTC.

This clone showed up just once. The rearrangement links TRBV7-2 to TRBJ2-3, with D perhaps TRBD2 (5 bases). The CDR3 spans 16 residues. Looked up from germline, CDR1 is SGHTA and CDR2 is FQGNSA. Trimming took 1 base from V and 2 from J, leaving 13 bases between them. CDR3 in amino acids: CASSLGWLAITDTQYF. The CDR3 coding sequence is TGTGCCAGCAGCTTAGGGTGGTTAGCGATCACAGATACGCAGTATTTT.

The V and J genes are TRBV5-1 and TRBJ2-5; no firm D call. CDR3 length equals 13 residues. Germline V lookup: CDR1 SGHRS, CDR2 YFSETQ. V was clipped by 2 bases and J by 1 base, with 6 bases between them. CDR3: CASSLGPQETQYF. CDR3 nucleotides: TGCGCCAGCAGCTTAGGGCCCCAAGAGACCCAGTACTTC.